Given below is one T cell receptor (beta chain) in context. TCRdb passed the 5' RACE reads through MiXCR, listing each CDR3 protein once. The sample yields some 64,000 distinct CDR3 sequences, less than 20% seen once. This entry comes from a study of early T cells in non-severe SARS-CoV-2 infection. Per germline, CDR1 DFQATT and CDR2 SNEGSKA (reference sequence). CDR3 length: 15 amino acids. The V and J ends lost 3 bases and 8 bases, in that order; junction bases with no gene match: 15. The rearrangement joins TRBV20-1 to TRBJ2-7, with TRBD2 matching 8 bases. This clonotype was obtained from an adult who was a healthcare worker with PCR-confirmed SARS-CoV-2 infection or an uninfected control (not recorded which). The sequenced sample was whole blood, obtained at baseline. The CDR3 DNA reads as TGCAGTGCTAGTATCGGCGCGGGGGGTACTACGAAGCAGTACTTC. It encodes CSASIGAGGTTKQYF.